This TCR beta chain was recovered during a study of T cells after yellow fever vaccination. This clonotype was observed at least ten times. The CDR3 runs to 14 residues. The V gene lost 4 bases and the J gene lost 3 bases, with 10 bases spanning the gap. Germline V gives CDR1 MGHRA, CDR2 YSYEKL. In TCRdb, the 5' RACE reads were re-called with MiXCR into one record per CDR3 protein. Among just over 300,000 distinct CDR3 sequences listed, around 4% were seen once. V usage is TRBV4-1 and J usage is TRBJ2-1; D ambiguous. The receptor's source is a man younger than 35 who received the YFV17D yellow fever vaccine. Here the sequenced sample was PBMCs, taken on the day of the yellow fever booster vaccination. CDR3 in DNA: TGCGCCAGCAGCCCCCGTGGGGTCTACAATGAGCAGTTCTTC. Translation: CASSPRGVYNEQFF.